The 18 T cell receptor beta chains below come from one sample, sequenced in a study of tissue T cells after allogeneic stem cell transplantation. Time point reported: mouse harvest day 7 after allogeneic transplant. Mouse grafts combined 10^7 T-cell-depleted bone marrow cells with 10^6 splenic CD5+ T cells. Sequenced by immunoSEQ multiplex PCR; TCRdb stores in-frame clones only, minus some. The sample shows under 4,500 clones, roughly 47% of them seen only once. The sequencing input was lymph node tissue. The receptors stem from a female BALB/c mouse given C57BL/6 T cells with graft-versus-host disease after an allogeneic hematopoietic cell transplant.

On this clone itself: Mouse germline and gene names are used. Read data end 1 residue before the CDR3 end; the end is taken from the germline J gene. V and J are TRBV4 and TRBJ1-3, with no clear D. There are 14 residues in the CDR3. The germline V and J ends were trimmed by 5 bases and 0 bases, with 8 bases remaining between them. The germline CDR1 and CDR2 sequences are LGHDT and YNNKQL (reference sequence). CDR3 DNA (partial): TGTGCCAGCAGCCCGACAATTTCTGGAAATACGCTCTAT. Its protein product is CASSPTISGNTLY. The full CDR3 reads CASSPTISGNTLYF.

Notes on this clone: Any gene name here is a mouse gene name. The CDR3 end is not reached by the read, which stops 1 residue before it; the germline J gene fills it in. V is TRBV26 and J is TRBJ1-4, with TRBD1 identical over 8 bases. V shed 5 bases and J 0 bases; nucleotides not matched to a gene: 5. Germline V gene sequence: CDR1 KGHPV, CDR2 FQNQEV (reference sequence). This CDR3 has 16 residues. Here the CDR3 reads CASSGQGLISNERLFF. CDR3 DNA, as far as it was read: TGTGCCAGCAGTGGACAGGGCCTGATTTCCAACGAAAGATTATTT.

This clone was picked up a small number of times. Gene names are mouse gene names. The read terminates 1 residue ahead of where the CDR3 ends, so the germline J gene completes it. The V call is TRBV13-1, the J call TRBJ2-7, with D possibly called TRBD1 or TRBD2 (6 bases each). Trimming left V 3 bases short and J 7 bases short, with 8 bases between. The CDR3 runs 11 residues. The V gene's germline CDR1 is NSHNY and CDR2 SYGAGN. The CDR3 sequence is CASSGGGEQYF. The sequenced part of the CDR3 DNA is TGTGCCAGCAGTGGAGGGGGGGAACAGTAC.

About this clone itself: Mouse gene names apply. With the read ending 1 residue before the CDR3 end, the germline J gene is used to fill in that end. The rearrangement uses TRBV19 and TRBJ2-7; 14 positions agree with TRBD2. V gave up 4 bases and J gave up 7 bases; unmatched junction bases: 4. CDR1 and CDR2 (germline): FNHDT, SITEND (reference sequence). The CDR3 loop spans 14 amino acids. CDR3 sequence: CASSPGLGGREQYF. The DNA read from the CDR3 is TGTGCCAGCAGTCCGGGACTGGGGGGGCGGGAACAGTAC.

By sample fraction, this clone is medium-sized (0.01 to 0.1%). Each gene name is a mouse one. The read gets to within 1 residue of the CDR3 end, and the germline J gene fills in the rest. V usage is TRBV15 and J usage is TRBJ2-7, with D maybe TRBD1 (6 bases). The germline V gene encodes CDR1 SGHND and CDR2 FRSKSL. The CDR3 has 12 amino acids. The V and J ends lost 6 bases and 2 bases respectively, with 8 bases between them. The CDR3: CASRGGPYEQYF. CDR3 DNA, as far as it was read: TGTGCCAGCAGAGGGGGTCCCTATGAACAGTAC.

The table lists this clone with a few counts. Gene names are mouse gene names. The read comes to an end 1 residue before the CDR3 does, leaving the germline J gene to fill in the end. The chain is built from TRBV16 and TRBJ2-5, with 10 positions matching TRBD1. Germline V gives CDR1 SGHSA, CDR2 FRNQAP. The length of the CDR3 is 14 residues. Trimming removed 5 bases from V and 3 bases from J; junction bases left unmatched: 2. The CDR3 loop reads CASSLGQGQDTQYF. The CDR3 DNA, read in part, is TGTGCAAGCAGCCTGGGACAGGGGCAAGACACCCAGTAC.

This clone is deemed large (0.1 to 1%). Sequence at one end of the junction differs from germline and may be a read error. Genes and germline come from the mouse. The read terminates 1 residue ahead of where the CDR3 ends, so the germline J gene completes it. This chain joins TRBV20 and TRBJ2-7, with TRBD2 matching over 10 bases. There are 14 residues in the CDR3. Germline V CDR1 and CDR2: GFQATS, STVNSAI. CDR3 in amino acids: CGAWDWGSSYEQYF. The covered CDR3 bases are TGTGGTGCTTGGGACTGGGGTAGCTCCTATGAACAGTAC.

Concerning this clone itself: Genes here carry mouse names. The observed sequence ends 1 residue before the CDR3 terminus, with the missing tail filled in from the germline J gene. V gene TRBV3 combines with J gene TRBJ2-1; 10 nucleotides match TRBD2. J lost 3 bases, V lost 5 bases, and 4 bases had no gene match. This CDR3 spans 15 amino acids. Looked up from germline, CDR1 is SNHLY and CDR2 is FYNGKV (reference sequence). CDR3 region: CASSPRTGGYAEQFF. The sequenced part of the CDR3 DNA is TGTGCCAGCAGCCCCCGGACTGGGGGCTATGCTGAGCAGTTC.

Regarding this clone: The gene symbols are mouse symbols. The read ends 1 residue early relative to the CDR3; the germline J gene fills the gap. V is TRBV26 and J is TRBJ1-3, with 11 bases that match TRBD1. The CDR3 is made up of 16 amino acids. J was trimmed by 2 bases and V by 6 bases; bases with no gene match: 6. Germline V gene lookup returns CDR1 KGHPV and CDR2 FQNQEV (reference sequence). This CDR3 is CASSLLGQGAGNTLYF. Partial CDR3 DNA: TGTGCCAGCAGCCTCCTGGGACAGGGGGCTGGAAATACGCTCTAT.

Comment on this clone: Genes here carry mouse names. The read is 1 residue too short to cover the CDR3 end, so that end is filled in from the germline J gene. The chain couples TRBV15 to TRBJ1-3, with 11 bases identical to TRBD1. The CDR3 has 16 residues. V shed 2 bases, J shed 4 bases, and the junction held 4 bases outside the gene matches. Germline CDR1 reads SGHND; CDR2 reads FRSKSL. The CDR3 DNA, read in part, is TGTGCCAGCAGTTTAAGGACAGGGGGCGAAGGAAATACGCTCTAT. Amino acids: CASSLRTGGEGNTLY. The entire CDR3 sequence reads CASSLRTGGEGNTLYF.

Note on this clone: The gene names here belong to mouse. The sequenced fragment ends 1 residue before the CDR3 boundary, so the rest is inferred from the germline J gene. The chain has TRBV16 and TRBJ2-4; the D gene is possibly TRBD1 (5 bases). Germline-derived CDR1 and CDR2 are SGHSA and FRNQAP. Trimming left V 0 bases short and J 1 base short, with 5 bases between. The CDR3 totals 14 residues. The CDR3 DNA, read in part, is TGTGCAAGCAGCTTAGAAGGGGGTCAAAACACCTTGTAC. This gives the protein CASSLEGGQNTLY. The CDR3 reads in full as CASSLEGGQNTLYF.

This clone was detected only once. Gene names follow the mouse nomenclature. The missing CDR3 end, 1 residue past where the read stops, is filled in from the germline J gene. This rearrangement joins TRBV26 to TRBJ2-7; the match to TRBD2 covers 13 bases. Unmatched junction bases numbered 8, after V lost 6 bases and J lost 6 bases. This CDR3 region has 15 residues. Germline assignment: CDR1 KGHPV and CDR2 FQNQEV (reference sequence). This chain's CDR3 is CASSPGLGGRVEQYF. The sequenced CDR3 bases are TGTGCCAGCAGCCCCGGACTGGGGGGGCGCGTTGAACAGTAC.

Note on this clone: The gene names given are mouse names. The sequence runs out 1 residue before the end of the CDR3; the remainder is reconstructed from the germline J gene. Other DNA sequences in this sample translate to the same CDR3. The gene calls are TRBV26 and TRBJ2-7; D ambiguous. The CDR3 is 11 residues long. V lost 4 bases and J lost 4, with 5 bases in between. CDR1 and CDR2 from the germline V gene are KGHPV and FQNQEV (reference sequence). Partial CDR3 DNA: TGTGCCAGCAGTCCACAGTATGAACAGTAC. Amino acids: CASSPQYEQY. The CDR3, in full, reads CASSPQYEQYF.

As to this clone: Gene names and germline match the mouse. Read sequence stops 1 residue before the CDR3 end, and the germline J gene provides the missing end. The chain uses TRBV26 and TRBJ2-5; D unclear. The CDR3 has 14 amino acids. V lost 0 bases, J lost 3 bases, and 7 bases lay in between. CDR1 is KGHPV and CDR2 is FQNQEV in the germline V gene (reference sequence). The CDR3 sequence: CASSLSGQQDTQYF. The sequenced part of the CDR3 DNA is TGTGCCAGCAGTCTGTCAGGGCAGCAAGACACCCAGTAC.

This clone showed up just a few times. Gene labels here are mouse ones. The missing CDR3 end, 1 residue past where the read stops, is filled in from the germline J gene. V usage is TRBV3 and J usage is TRBJ1-4; D gene ambiguous. The CDR3 contains 14 residues. Germline-derived CDR1 and CDR2 are SNHLY and FYNGKV (reference sequence). V lost 0 bases to trimming and J lost 2 bases, with 4 bases between them. The CDR3 loop reads CASSLAGSNERLFF. The part of the CDR3 DNA that was read is TGTGCCAGCAGCTTAGCAGGGTCCAACGAAAGATTATTT.

In the case of this clone: Here the gene names and germline are mouse. The CDR3 goes on 1 residue after the read ends, and that part is filled in from the germline J gene. V gene TRBV26 combines with J gene TRBJ2-1; unclear D gene. There are 11 residues in the CDR3. V gave up 3 bases and J gave up 7 bases, with 4 bases separating them. Germline loops: CDR1 KGHPV, CDR2 FQNQEV (reference sequence). The DNA read from the CDR3 is TGTGCCAGCAGTCTAGAGGCTGAGCAGTTC. It translates to CASSLEAEQF. The full-length CDR3 reads as CASSLEAEQFF.

This clone was observed once. Gene names and germline refer to mouse. The read gets to within 1 residue of the CDR3 end, and the germline J gene fills in the rest. The chain has TRBV23 and TRBJ1-2; the listed D gene, TRBD1, was not tested against the DNA. Germline V gene sequence: CDR1 KGHTA, CDR2 FQNQQP. This CDR3 is 13 amino acids long. The DNA read from the CDR3 is TGCTCCAGCAGTCAATCCCCAGACTCCGACTACACC. This codes for CSSSQSPDSDYT. The full CDR3 protein is CSSSQSPDSDYTF.

About this clone itself: The germline and genes are mouse ones. Read data end 1 residue before the CDR3 end; the end is taken from the germline J gene. The J gene is TRBJ2-4, the V gene TRBV13-2; 10 bases fit TRBD2. CDR3 length: 15 amino acids. V trimming: 3 bases; J trimming: 5 bases; junction bases outside the gene matches: 6. Germline lookup yields CDR1 NNHNN and CDR2 SYGAGS (reference sequence). The covered CDR3 bases are TGTGCCAGCGGTGGTCGACTGGGGGGTTTAAACACCTTGTAC. Translating it yields CASGGRLGGLNTLY. The whole CDR3 region reads CASGGRLGGLNTLYF.